This passage covers 7 T cell receptor beta chains from one sample sequenced in a study of tumor-infiltrating lymphocytes in primary liver carcinoma. Starting from approximately 470 ng of total RNA, TCR beta cDNA was produced with a primer in the constant region. ARM-PCR, slightly modified, supplied the TCR beta libraries through three nested multiplex PCR rounds. Both of the initial two PCR rounds ran for about 11 cycles and employed TRBV1-TRBV30 forward primers alongside a C-beta reverse primer. TCRdb recomputed calls from the multiplex PCR reads with MiXCR, one row per CDR3 protein. The data show 300,000 to 350,000 distinct CDR3 sequences, with around three fifths seen just once and over 15% held by the top ten. Germline DNA was also extracted, and blood RNA was taken from unsorted whole blood. The sample taken for sequencing was peripheral blood. The source is a woman aged 25 to 39 with primary liver carcinoma and hepatitis B virus infection.

In the case of this clonotype: This sequence may be a read error, since a much larger clone differs from it by one base. The CDR3 DNA reads TGTGCCAGCAGTTTAGCCCGGACAGGGGGCTACGAGCAGTACTTC. This sequence encodes CASSLARTGGYEQYF. This sequence joins TRBV12-3 or TRBV12-4 and TRBJ2-7; 10 bases align to TRBD1. CDR3 size: 15 residues. J lost 3 bases, V lost 0 bases, and 2 bases had no gene match.

Worth noting for this clonotype: A much larger clonotype is one base distant, so this may be a read error. The V call is TRBV6-2 or TRBV6-3, the J call TRBJ2-7; D is ambiguous. V was shortened by 0 bases and J by 2 bases, with 11 bases between the two germline ends. Germline CDR1 MNHEY, CDR2 SVGEGT. This CDR3 comprises 15 residues. CDR3 sequence: CASSYSGIPTYEQYF. DNA for the CDR3: TGTGCCAGCAGTTACTCTGGCATACCCACCTACGAGCAGTACTTC.

Concerning this clonotype itself: A single base separates this from a much larger clone, so it may be a read error. The J gene is TRBJ2-6, the V gene TRBV6-6; 7 bases align to TRBD1. The germline V gene encodes CDR1 MNHNY and CDR2 SVGAGI (reference sequence). The CDR3 is 15 residues long. The J segment lost 3 bases and the V segment lost 7 bases, leaving 6 bases of the junction unmatched. The CDR3 loop is CASNSQGVGANVLTF. CDR3 nucleotide sequence: TGTGCCAGCAATTCGCAGGGGGTTGGGGCCAACGTCCTGACTTTC.

The chain recombines TRBV6-6 with TRBJ1-5; possibly TRBD1 for D (6 bases). Germline loops: CDR1 MNHNY, CDR2 SVGAGI (reference sequence). This CDR3 has 15 amino acids. V was trimmed by 10 bases and J by 3 bases, leaving 19 bases between them. CDR3 loop: CANTLGRGTNQPQHF. The CDR3 nucleotides are TGTGCCAACACCCTAGGCAGGGGTACCAATCAGCCCCAGCATTTT.

A word on this clonotype: This may be a read error, as it is one base from a much larger clone. The rearrangement links TRBV12-3 or TRBV12-4 to TRBJ1-1; no clear D. This CDR3 is 14 amino acids long. CDR3 sequence (DNA): TGTGCCAGCGGTTTAGGTCGCCAGAACACTGAAGCTTTCTTT. Translation: CASGLGRQNTEAFF.

In regard to this clonotype: Possible read error: a much larger clone is one base away. This chain uses TRBV6-2 or TRBV6-3 with TRBJ1-2, with D possibly matching TRBD1 (6 bases). CDR1 is MNHEY and CDR2 is SVGEGT in the germline V gene. This CDR3 is built from 12 residues. V lost 10 bases to trimming and J lost 4 bases, with 13 bases between them. The CDR3 sequence is CANSPDSYGYTF. CDR3 nucleotide sequence: TGTGCCAACAGCCCGGACAGCTATGGCTACACCTTC.

This clonotype was seen a few times. The chain combines TRBV7-9 with TRBJ2-1, with 9 positions matching TRBD2. The CDR3 loop spans 16 amino acids. Germline V gives CDR1 SEHNR, CDR2 FQNEAQ (reference sequence). The V segment lost 4 bases and the J segment 4 bases; nucleotides outside the gene matches: 8. The CDR3 nucleotides are TGTGCCAGCAGCTCTAGCGGGACACCCACATACAATGAGCAGTTCTTC. As protein: CASSSSGTPTYNEQFF.